This T cell receptor (beta chain) was retrieved from a study of blood T cell repertoires in COVID-19 (dated by TCRdb to 2019 to 2021). For context, the study as a whole: Samples from collaborators originated in the United States, Italy and Spain and spanned both the acute and convalescent phases of COVID-19. The prospective study material was composed of cDNA or gDNA derived from T cells, B-cell-depleted T cells, or PBMCs. The dataset comprised deeply sampled blood TCRbeta repertoires from subjects exposed to, actively infected with, or recovered from COVID-19. The repertoires were released in a freely available public database intended as a resource for research on the immune response to SARS-CoV-2. The samples were drawn from two sources: the first 160 participants of the ongoing ImmuneRACE study, and 1,254 subjects contributed by 6 global collaborators. Sample metadata almost always included a de-identified subject ID, COVID-19 status, age in years and sex. HLA class I and class II types, where available, came from metadata supplied by the sample provider rather than from assay-based typing.

Samples from volunteer blood donors who had recovered from COVID-19 were contributed by a second Seattle source. Each collaborating institution followed its own protocols to collect whole blood in K2EDTA tubes. For TCRbeta analysis, collaborators shipped samples as frozen whole blood, isolated PBMCs, or DNA extracted from either of those sample types. This clone was picked up a small number of times. No cognate antigen has been identified for it. Per-base quality was not reported, and no clone a single base away is much larger than it. From the cysteine up to the phenylalanine, the CDR3 has a length of 12 residues. The CDR3 DNA has 36 bases and is translated from base 1. Trimming accounts for 8 bases at V and 7 bases at J, while the number of junction bases matched to no gene is 5. The germline V gene specifies KGHSH as CDR1 and LQKENI as CDR2. General study outcomes and caveats: Clinical and demographic metadata were provided uncurated, with the amount varying by source and participant.

The immunoSEQ Assay, a bias-controlled multiplex PCR, was used to amplify TCRbeta CDR3 regions from genomic DNA. Processing in the source paper ran as follows. Nucleated cell counts per sample were estimated from amplification of reference gene primers within the assay. To quantify the absolute abundance of each unique TCRbeta CDR3 rearrangement, sequence reads were collapsed and filtered. For each sample, productive Simpson clonality was calculated as the square root of Simpson's diversity index over productive rearrangements. TCRdb took this table from immuneACCESS and kept in-frame rearrangements with V and J called. Such tables lack part of the clones; where checked against another copy, unresolved V genes explain under half of the gap, and the rest is unexplained. That table is the source of V, J and clone size, and D and trimming were worked out from the DNA. Counted in this sample were around 260,000 clones; roughly 83% of them appeared once. 3.5% to 5.5% of the sample belongs to the ten largest clones.

The V and J genes are TRBV18 and TRBJ2-1, and TRBD1 matches 7 of the central bases. The receptor was isolated from a man aged 55 to 70 who had recovered from COVID-19. The material sequenced was peripheral blood. The CDR3 loop reads CASARQGNEQFF. The nucleotides are TGTGCCAGCGCCCGACAGGGTAATGAGCAGTTCTTC.